The 16 T cell receptor beta chains given below trace back to one sample, sequenced in a study of blood T cell repertoires in COVID-19. The protocol was immunoSEQ multiplex PCR, while the TCRdb copy is restricted to in-frame clones and leaves out a portion. This sample has 150,000 to 250,000 clones, with 85% to 95% found just once. The sample taken for sequencing was peripheral blood. The source is a young man with COVID-19, enrolled during active disease.

The rearrangement uses TRBV4-1 and TRBJ2-7, with 12 bases fitting TRBD2. This CDR3 is built from 17 residues. Germline V gene sequence: CDR1 MGHRA, CDR2 YSYEKL. V was clipped by 0 bases and J by 5 bases; unmatched bases: 8. CDR3 protein: CASSQEASGGAGNEQYF. The CDR3 DNA sequence: TGCGCCAGCAGCCAAGAGGCTAGCGGGGGGGCGGGCAACGAGCAGTACTTC.

This chain links TRBV27 with TRBJ1-2; a weak D match, TRBD1 (5 bases). The CDR3 has 14 residues. The germline V gene has CDR1 MNHEY and CDR2 SMNVEV (reference sequence). V was cut by 6 bases and J by 6 bases, with 17 bases left in between. The CDR3 here is CASSRLGAVNGYTF. The DNA for the CDR3 is TGTGCCAGCAGCCGCCTAGGGGCAGTGAATGGCTACACCTTC.

V usage is TRBV10-1 and J usage is TRBJ2-1, with D possibly matching TRBD2 (5 bases). Germline V gene data show CDR1 as WNHNN and CDR2 as SYGVQD (reference sequence). V lost 0 bases to trimming and J lost 8 bases, with 14 bases between them. The length of the CDR3 is 15 residues. The CDR3: CASSESALVSDEQFF. DNA for the CDR3: TGCGCCAGCAGTGAGTCCGCACTAGTTTCTGATGAGCAGTTCTTC.

This clone occurred a few times. The genes are TRBV18 and TRBJ2-7; TRBD2 matches at 10 bases. The CDR3 loop spans 15 amino acids. Germline values: CDR1 KGHSH, CDR2 LQKENI. With V trimmed by 6 bases and J by 6 bases, 11 bases remained unmatched. This CDR3 reads CASSAGLAGDGEQYF. In nucleotides, the CDR3 is TGTGCCAGCTCCGCTGGCCTAGCGGGGGACGGCGAGCAGTACTTC.

The chain joins TRBV28 to TRBJ1-5; maybe TRBD1 (6 bases). The germline gives CDR1 MDHEN, CDR2 SYDVKM. Trimming removed 1 base at V and 5 bases at J, with 15 bases between. CDR3 length: 16 amino acids. CDR3 loop: CASSLFAQGVDQPQHF. CDR3 bases: TGTGCCAGCAGTTTATTTGCACAGGGAGTCGATCAGCCCCAGCATTTT.

V usage is TRBV3-1 (or the pseudogene TRBV3-2) and J usage is TRBJ2-2; the D gene is possibly TRBD1 (6 bases). The V end was cut by 4 bases, the J end by 6 bases, with 12 bases between. This CDR3 contains 14 residues. Germline V gene lookup returns CDR1 LGHDT and CDR2 YNNKEL (reference sequence). CDR3 amino acids: CASSPTGLAGELFF. CDR3 coding DNA: TGTGCCAGCAGCCCCACAGGGCTTGCCGGGGAGCTGTTTTTT.

CDR3 bases: TGTGCCAGCAGCAAACTGACAGGGGCCGGGTACGAGCAGTACTTC. Translation gives CASSKLTGAGYEQYF. The rearrangement links TRBV5-5 to TRBJ2-7, with TRBD1 matching 8 bases. The CDR3 contains 15 residues. V dropped 4 bases and J dropped 4; count of bases not matched to a gene: 10. Per germline, CDR1 SGHKS and CDR2 YYEKEE (reference sequence).

The chain is built from TRBV5-5 and TRBJ1-1, with D perhaps matching TRBD1 (6 bases). Germline loops: CDR1 SGHKS, CDR2 YYEKEE (reference sequence). V was trimmed by 4 bases and J by 0 bases, leaving 13 bases between them. The CDR3 contains 15 residues. The CDR3 DNA reads as TGTGCCAGCAGCCTGGACGGACAGCTGAACACTGAAGCTTTCTTT. Protein product: CASSLDGQLNTEAFF. The whole variable domain, remainder taken from reference TRBV5-5 and TRBJ1-1, is DAGVTQSPTHLIKTRGQQVTLRCSPISGHKSVSWYQQVLGQGPQFIFQYYEKEERGRGNFPDRFSARQFPNYSSELNVNALLLGDSALYLCASSLDGQLNTEAFFGQGTRLTVV.

The table lists this clone with a count of one. The chain joins TRBV18 to TRBJ1-1; D unclear. The CDR3 is 14 amino acids. The V end lost 3 bases, the J end lost 5 bases, and 13 bases lay between the germline ends. In germline, CDR1 is KGHSH, CDR2 LQKENI. CDR3 loop: CASSPSVGGTEAFF. The CDR3 DNA follows: TGTGCCAGCTCACCGTCGGTAGGAGGGACTGAAGCTTTCTTT.

The J gene is TRBJ2-5, the V gene TRBV12-3 or TRBV12-4; the D gene is possibly TRBD2 (5 bases). The V end was cut by 3 bases, the J end by 4 bases, with 9 bases between. The CDR3 consists of 13 residues. CDR3 sequence reads: CASSFLAGETQYF. The CDR3 DNA follows: TGTGCCAGCAGTTTCCTGGCGGGAGAGACCCAGTACTTC.

CDR3 residues: CAWSRRDNQPQHF. The DNA for the CDR3 is TGTGCCTGGAGTCGGCGGGACAATCAGCCCCAGCATTTT. The chain joins TRBV30 to TRBJ1-5; no reliable D call. Trimming left V 2 bases short and J 3 bases short, with 8 bases between. Germline loops: CDR1 GTSNPN, CDR2 SVGIG (reference sequence). The CDR3 loop spans 13 amino acids. The whole variable domain, filled in from reference TRBV30 and TRBJ1-5, reads SQTIHQWPATLVQPVGSPLSLECTVEGTSNPNLYWYRQAAGRGLQLLFYSVGIGQISSEVPQNLSASRPQDRQFILSSKKLLLSDSGFYLCAWSRRDNQPQHFGDGTRLSIL.

The V call is TRBV5-1, the J call TRBJ2-3; D is uncertain. This CDR3 spans 16 amino acids. Looked up from germline, CDR1 is SGHRS and CDR2 is YFSETQ. V was pared by 4 bases and J by 0 bases, with 15 bases between. CDR3 region: CASSRSNPSSTDTQYF. CDR3 sequence (DNA): TGCGCCAGCAGCAGGAGCAACCCATCTAGCACAGATACGCAGTATTTT.

J is TRBJ1-6 and V is TRBV7-6; TRBD1 matches at 9 bases. With 5 bases clipped from V and 10 bases from J, the junction kept 9 bases outside the gene matches. Germline V gives CDR1 SGHVS, CDR2 FNYEAQ. The CDR3 totals 15 residues. The CDR3 DNA sequence: TGTGCCAGCAGCGAAAAGACGGGACAGGGCTCACCCCTCCACTTT. Amino acids: CASSEKTGQGSPLHF.

The chain links TRBV5-1 to TRBJ2-3; unclear D gene. This CDR3 spans 16 amino acids. Germline V lookup: CDR1 SGHRS, CDR2 YFSETQ. V lost 4 bases to trimming and J lost 0 bases, with 15 bases between them. The CDR3 nucleotides read TGCGCCAGCAGCACCAGACCGACACAAAGCACAGATACGCAGTATTTT. Amino acid sequence: CASSTRPTQSTDTQYF.

The chain has TRBV7-9 and TRBJ1-6; 8 bases match TRBD1. This CDR3 has 13 residues. CDR1 and CDR2 from the germline V gene are SEHNR and FQNEAQ (reference sequence). The junction had 2 bases not matched to a gene; V was cut back by 4 bases and J by 9 bases. The CDR3 DNA follows: TGTGCCAGCAGCTCTGACAGGGGTTCACCCCTCCACTTT. Translating it yields CASSSDRGSPLHF.

This clone came up once. The V gene is TRBV6-6, the J gene TRBJ2-7; D not certain. Trimming took off 6 bases at V and 3 bases at J, with 6 bases between the two ends. The length of the CDR3 is 11 residues. Germline CDR1 reads MNHNY; CDR2 reads SVGAGI (reference sequence). Written as DNA, the CDR3 is TGTGCCAGCAGCGGTAACTACGAGCAGTACTTC. It specifies CASSGNYEQYF.